This T cell receptor beta chain was identified during a study of beta chain features in type 1 diabetes. General study findings and limits: Shorter TCRB CDR3s, moderately but significantly so, were found in Type 1 diabetes patients in all four CD4+ subsets.

A few counts support this clone. Its specificity is unknown. Sequencing targeted expressed TCRB transcripts, as all isolated RNA had been reverse transcribed. Sequencing used immunoSEQ multiplex PCR; TCRdb keeps in-frame clones, though not all of them. The sample has 160,000 or so clones, roughly 10% seen once. V lost 5 bases and J lost 4; bases outside the gene matches: 7. Germline CDR1 and CDR2: SGHVS and FQNEAQ. This CDR3 is 16 amino acids long. Sampling consisted of one heparinised blood draw per donor, averaging around 120 mL. CD4+ naive, central memory, regulatory and stem cell-like memory subsets were isolated by sorting on CD45RO/CCR7/CD25/CD127/CD95/CD27. Sorted cells reached over 95% purity in every population.

V gene TRBV7-8 combines with J gene TRBJ2-2, with 10 nucleotides matching TRBD1. The sequencing sample was made of central memory CD4+ T cells from blood. The TCR originated in a woman aged 25 to 39 with type 1 diabetes. CDR3 sequence (DNA): TGTGCCAGCAGCAGGGGACAGGGGTTTGGCACCGGGGAGCTGTTTTTT. Residues: CASSRGQGFGTGELFF.